This T cell receptor (beta chain) stems from a study of T cell repertoires in cytomegalovirus infection. General study points: The study found HLA-C-restricted CMV-specific TCR beta clonotypes dominating the ex vivo response.

MiXCR, run by TCRdb on the reads, gives a single entry per CDR3 protein. Of approximately 910,000 distinct CDR3 sequences listed, around 32% are singletons. The length of the CDR3 is 15 residues. Looked up from germline, CDR1 is SGHTA and CDR2 is FQGTGA. Trimming at V came to 0 bases and at J to 8 bases, leaving 7 bases not matched to a gene. Regarding this clonotype: What it recognizes is unknown.

The source was cultured CD8+ T cells from PBMCs, collected from culture after CMV antigen stimulation. The V gene is TRBV7-3, the J gene TRBJ2-4; TRBD2 agrees at 7 bases. This sequence was found in a human donor in good health (CMV status not recorded). Some clones in this sample may be carry-over from other donors' samples. CDR3 sequence: CASSLTEGLGDIQYF. CDR3 DNA: TGTGCCAGCAGCTTAACGGAAGGACTAGGGGACATTCAGTACTTC.